This passage covers 20 T cell receptor beta chains from one sample sequenced in a study of blood T cell repertoires in COVID-19. Data came from immunoSEQ multiplex PCR; TCRdb stores just in-frame clones and leaves some out. Here the sample spans 250,000 or so clones, about 88% being singletons. Sequencing used peripheral blood. The receptors stem from a woman in her sixties with acute or convalescent COVID-19.

The genes are TRBV19 and TRBJ2-1; TRBD2 agrees at 9 bases. There are 18 residues in the CDR3. CDR1 and CDR2 from the germline V gene are LNHDA and SQIVND (reference sequence). V gave up 5 bases and J gave up 1 base; unmatched junction bases: 12. DNA for the CDR3: TGTGCCAGTAGTGGGACCCATAGCGGGAGAGGGTCCTACAATGAGCAGTTCTTC. Encoded protein: CASSGTHSGRGSYNEQFF. The complete variable domain, with remaining parts taken from reference TRBV19 and TRBJ2-1, reads DGGITQSPKYLFRKEGQNVTLSCEQNLNHDAMYWYRQDPGQGLRLIYYSQIVNDFQKGDIAEGYSVSREKKESFPLTVTSAQKNPTAFYLCASSGTHSGRGSYNEQFFGPGTRLTVL.

The chain combines TRBV15 with TRBJ2-1, with 8 bases matching TRBD2. With V trimmed by 0 bases and J by 2 bases, 3 bases remained unmatched. The CDR3 has 16 residues. The germline CDR1 and CDR2 sequences are LNHNV and YYDKDF (reference sequence). The CDR3 protein is CATSRDRSGTYNEQFF. CDR3 DNA sequence: TGTGCCACCAGCAGAGATCGTAGCGGGACCTACAATGAGCAGTTCTTC. The complete variable domain, with remaining parts taken from reference TRBV15 and TRBJ2-1, reads DAMVIQNPRYQVTQFGKPVTLSCSQTLNHNVMYWYQQKSSQAPKLLFHYYDKDFNNEADTPDNFQSRRPNTSFCFLDIRSPGLGDTAMYLCATSRDRSGTYNEQFFGPGTRLTVL.

This sequence joins TRBV6-5 and TRBJ1-2, with 7 bases identical to TRBD1. The CDR3 is 14 residues long. Germline CDR1 reads MNHEY; CDR2 reads SVGAGI. With V trimmed by 2 bases and J by 7 bases, 7 bases remained unmatched. The chain's CDR3 is CASSYRGQASGYTF. The CDR3 DNA reads TGTGCCAGCAGTTACCGAGGACAGGCTTCTGGCTACACCTTC.

The chain links TRBV6-5 to TRBJ1-5, with 10 bases aligning to TRBD1. Germline loops: CDR1 MNHEY, CDR2 SVGAGI. Germline trimming cut 6 bases from V and 3 bases from J; bases unmatched to any gene: 5. The CDR3 sequence is 15 residues long. CDR3 region: CASSPDRGLNQPQHF. The CDR3 region has the DNA TGTGCCAGCAGCCCCGACAGGGGGCTCAATCAGCCCCAGCATTTT.

The chain has TRBV5-4 and TRBJ1-1, with 7 bases matching TRBD1. This CDR3 is 16 amino acids long. Trimming removed 4 bases from V and 5 bases from J; junction bases left unmatched: 14. Germline assignment: CDR1 SGHNT and CDR2 YYREEE (reference sequence). The DNA for the CDR3 is TGTGCCAGCAGCCCATGGAACCGGGACAGTAAGACTGAAGCTTTCTTT. It encodes CASSPWNRDSKTEAFF. Together with reference TRBV5-4 and TRBJ1-1, the CDR3 gives the full variable domain: ETGVTQSPTHLIKTRGQQVTLRCSSQSGHNTVSWYQQALGQGPQFIFQYYREEENGRGNFPPRFSGLQFPNYSSELNVNALELDDSALYLCASSPWNRDSKTEAFFGQGTRLTVV.

The gene calls are TRBV2 and TRBJ1-5; D ambiguous. CDR1 and CDR2 (germline): SNHLY, FYNNEI. CDR3 length: 15 amino acids. V lost 6 bases and J lost 3, with 15 bases in between. The CDR3 loop reads CASRRDSRNNQPQHF. CDR3 sequence (DNA): TGTGCCAGCAGGAGGGATTCCAGGAACAATCAGCCCCAGCATTTT.

The chain is built from TRBV7-2 and TRBJ2-7; 9 nucleotides agree with TRBD2. CDR1 and CDR2 from the germline V gene are SGHTA and FQGNSA. The CDR3 extends over 14 amino acids. V dropped 5 bases and J dropped 7; count of bases not matched to a gene: 9. The CDR3 nucleotides are TGTGCCAGCAGCCTAAGCGGGGGGCCAGGAGAGCAGTACTTC. Its protein product is CASSLSGGPGEQYF.

The chain is built from TRBV30 and TRBJ2-1, with D uncertain. Trimming took off 0 bases at V and 0 bases at J, with 15 bases between the two ends. The CDR3 has 17 amino acids. Germline loops: CDR1 GTSNPN, CDR2 SVGIG (reference sequence). CDR3 loop: CAWSVRLGLTSYNEQFF. The CDR3 coding sequence is TGTGCCTGGAGTGTAAGGCTAGGCCTCACCTCCTACAATGAGCAGTTCTTC.

This chain uses TRBV7-6 with TRBJ2-1; D remains unclear. The CDR3 has 15 amino acids. V was cut by 1 base and J by 0 bases, with 7 bases left in between. Germline CDR1 is SGHVS and CDR2 is FNYEAQ. The CDR3 reads CASSLDSPSYNEQFF. CDR3 nucleotides: TGTGCCAGCAGCTTAGACAGCCCCTCCTACAATGAGCAGTTCTTC.

This sequence joins TRBV11-2 and TRBJ1-5; TRBD1 agrees at 7 bases. The CDR3 spans 15 residues. Germline V CDR1 and CDR2: SGHAT, FQNNGV. The junction had 6 bases not matched to a gene; V was cut back by 6 bases and J by 1 base. This CDR3 reads CASSGGQTSNQPQHF. The CDR3, as DNA: TGTGCCAGCAGTGGGGGACAGACAAGCAATCAGCCCCAGCATTTT.

The rearrangement links TRBV19 to TRBJ1-1, with D tentatively TRBD1 (5 bases). Trimming took 6 bases from V and 1 from J, leaving 9 bases between them. This CDR3 region has 13 residues. CDR1 and CDR2 from the germline V gene are LNHDA and SQIVND (reference sequence). CDR3 sequence: CASRITGNTEAFF. DNA for the CDR3: TGTGCCAGTAGAATCACAGGGAACACTGAAGCTTTCTTT.

The V gene is TRBV11-2, the J gene TRBJ2-2, with D unresolved. Germline assignment: CDR1 SGHAT and CDR2 FQNNGV. There are 13 residues in the CDR3. Trimming left V 5 bases short and J 9 bases short, with 13 bases between. The chain's CDR3 is CASSHIISRELFF. DNA of the CDR3: TGTGCCAGCAGCCACATAATTAGCCGGGAGCTGTTTTTT. The entire variable domain, with the rest obtained from reference TRBV11-2 and TRBJ2-2, is as follows: EAGVAQSPRYKIIEKRQSVAFWCNPISGHATLYWYQQILGQGPKLLIQFQNNGVVDDSQLPKDRFSAERLKGVDSTLKIQPAKLEDSAVYLCASSHIISRELFFGEGSRLTVL.

This clone has only one observation. This chain joins TRBV12-3 or TRBV12-4 and TRBJ2-7; 7 bases are shared with TRBD1. The CDR3 is 13 residues long. With 6 bases clipped from V and 2 bases from J, the junction kept 4 bases outside the gene matches. The CDR3 loop reads CASRVTGAYEQYF. The CDR3 region has the DNA TGTGCCAGCAGGGTTACAGGGGCCTACGAGCAGTACTTC.

The chain recombines TRBV19 with TRBJ2-7, with 12 bases that match TRBD2. This CDR3 region has 15 residues. With V trimmed by 5 bases and J by 2 bases, 4 bases remained unmatched. In germline, CDR1 is LNHDA, CDR2 SQIVND (reference sequence). The CDR3 DNA sequence: TGTGCCAGTAGTCGTACTAGCGGGGGGCCCTACGAGCAGTACTTC. This codes for CASSRTSGGPYEQYF.

The chain combines TRBV4-1 with TRBJ2-7; D is unclear. Germline loops: CDR1 MGHRA, CDR2 YSYEKL. This CDR3 contains 16 residues. Trimming removed 0 bases from V and 3 bases from J, with 15 bases in between. CDR3 sequence (DNA): TGCGCCAGCAGCCAAGATTCGGCGGTTGGTTACTACGAGCAGTACTTC. It yields the protein CASSQDSAVGYYEQYF.

This clone was found once. The chain recombines TRBV27 with TRBJ2-7; 8 bases are a match to TRBD2. The CDR3 consists of 19 residues. After removal of 4 bases from V and 1 base from J, the junction contained 18 bases not matched to a gene. Germline V lookup: CDR1 MNHEY, CDR2 SMNVEV (reference sequence). The CDR3 region is CASSYPGLVFWAESYEQYF. DNA of the CDR3: TGTGCCAGCAGTTATCCGGGACTAGTCTTTTGGGCGGAGTCCTACGAGCAGTACTTC.

The rearrangement joins TRBV6-5 to TRBJ1-3; possible D gene TRBD1, 6 bases. The CDR3 extends over 15 amino acids. Germline V gives CDR1 MNHEY, CDR2 SVGAGI. V lost 6 bases and J 0 bases, leaving 12 bases between the germline ends. For the CDR3, the DNA is TGTGCCAGCAGGCTAGGACAGAGCTCTGGAAACACCATATATTTT. This gives the protein CASRLGQSSGNTIYF.

The chain couples TRBV7-8 to TRBJ1-2; a weak D match, TRBD1 (6 bases). Trimming left V 2 bases short and J 4 bases short, with 20 bases between. The CDR3 has 17 residues. Germline values: CDR1 SGHVS, CDR2 FQNEAQ. The CDR3 spells CASSLPKTGKGSYGYTF. DNA for the CDR3: TGTGCCAGCAGCTTACCCAAAACAGGGAAGGGGAGCTATGGCTACACCTTC.

The genes are TRBV5-1 and TRBJ2-7, with 8 bases matching TRBD1. Per the germline V gene, CDR1 is SGHRS and CDR2 is YFSETQ. The CDR3 runs to 13 residues. Unmatched junction bases numbered 3, after V lost 5 bases and J lost 2 bases. The chain's CDR3 is CASRGQATYEQYF. CDR3 nucleotide sequence: TGCGCCAGCAGGGGACAGGCTACCTACGAGCAGTACTTC.

This chain uses TRBV9 with TRBJ1-4; 8 bases map to TRBD1. This CDR3 contains 15 residues. The J segment lost 8 bases and the V segment lost 4 bases, leaving 10 bases of the junction unmatched. Germline V gene sequence: CDR1 SGDLS, CDR2 YYNGEE. The CDR3 reads CASSPRGQVDEKLFF. The CDR3 DNA is TGTGCCAGCAGCCCCCGGGGACAGGTGGACGAAAAACTGTTTTTT. The full variable domain, completed using reference TRBV9 and TRBJ1-4, is DSGVTQTPKHLITATGQRVTLRCSPRSGDLSVYWYQQSLDQGLQFLIQYYNGEERAKGNILERFSAQQFPDLHSELNLSSLELGDSALYFCASSPRGQVDEKLFFGSGTQLSVL.